The 30 T cell receptor beta chains below come from one sample, sequenced in a study of blood T cells in healthy people across ages. It was with a sample-barcoded 5' primer and a J-beta primer mix that a second PCR of about 6 to 11 cycles was run. One entry per CDR3 protein, called by TCRdb with MiXCR from the 5' RACE reads. Here the sample spans 1.8 million or so distinct CDR3 sequences, more than 35% being singletons. The sample was blood. These receptors all stem from a human donor in good health.

This clonotype was observed a few times. Mismatch with germline at one junction end may stem from a read error. The J gene is TRBJ1-1, the V gene TRBV20-1; TRBD1 is a possible D gene (6 bases). Germline V gene lookup returns CDR1 DFQATT and CDR2 SNEGSKA (reference sequence). The CDR3 length is 20 residues. The CDR3 nucleotides read TGCAGTGTTAGAGATTTGTTTCCCAGGGGCCAGACTTGGGGGAACACTGAAGCTTTCTTT. This encodes CSVRDLFPRGQTWGNTEAFF.

The genes are TRBV7-3 and TRBJ2-1, with D tentatively TRBD1 (6 bases). V shed 4 bases and J shed 4 bases, with 11 bases lying between them. Looked up from germline, CDR1 is SGHTA and CDR2 is FQGTGA. There are 14 residues in the CDR3. The CDR3 DNA follows: TGTGCCAGCAGCTGGGGCAGGGGATACAATGAGCAGTTCTTC. Translated, it gives CASSWGRGYNEQFF.

The rearrangement uses TRBV20-1 and TRBJ1-4; D unclear. There are 12 residues in the CDR3. The germline V and J ends were trimmed by 7 bases and 1 base, with 7 bases remaining between them. In germline, CDR1 is DFQATT, CDR2 SNEGSKA (reference sequence). CDR3 coding DNA: TGCAGTGTGGCCGAAACTAATGAAAAACTGTTTTTT. Its translation is CSVAETNEKLFF.

The rearrangement joins TRBV6-1 to TRBJ1-2; TRBD1 matches 7 bases. The CDR3 has 14 amino acids. The V gene end was trimmed by 3 bases and the J gene end by 7 bases; junction bases not matched to a gene: 8. CDR1 is MNHNS and CDR2 is SASEGT in the germline V gene. DNA for the CDR3: TGTGCCAGCAGTGACGTTATGACAGGGTCTGGCTACACCTTC. It specifies CASSDVMTGSGYTF.

The chain carries TRBV5-1 and TRBJ2-5; TRBD1 agrees at 10 bases. TRBJ2-7 explains the end of the DNA better; the J call may be wrong. CDR3 length: 14 amino acids. Germline assignment: CDR1 SGHRS and CDR2 YFSETQ. CDR3 sequence (DNA): TGCGCCAGCAGCGTGACAGGGGGCGGGTACGAGCAGTACTTC. It encodes CASSVTGGGYEQYF.

The V call is TRBV4-3, the J call TRBJ1-2; D is undetermined. Germline V gene sequence: CDR1 LGHNA, CDR2 YSLEER. Trimming cost V 0 bases and J 8 bases, with 22 bases left between them. The CDR3 consists of 17 residues. The CDR3: CASSQDVGGRWRKGYTF. CDR3 in DNA: TGCGCCAGCAGCCAAGATGTTGGCGGGAGGTGGAGGAAGGGCTACACCTTC.

This clonotype appeared once. The rearrangement uses TRBV7-2 and TRBJ2-3, with TRBD2 identical over 9 bases. J lost 5 bases, V lost 1 base, and 7 bases had no gene match. The CDR3 runs to 16 residues. Germline lookup yields CDR1 SGHTA and CDR2 FQGNSA. CDR3 bases: TGTGCCAGCAGCTTAGTAGGCGGGGGGGCTAGAGATACGCAGTATTTT. Encoded protein: CASSLVGGGARDTQYF.

This clonotype has more than one count but fewer than ten. This chain connects TRBV6-2 or TRBV6-3 to TRBJ2-1, with 11 bases that match TRBD2. Germline V gene data show CDR1 as MNHEY and CDR2 as SVGEGT. CDR3 size: 15 residues. V was pared by 6 bases and J by 5 bases, with 6 bases of the junction left unmatched. CDR3 in DNA: TGTGCCAGCAGACTACTAGCGGGGGCCCACAATGAGCAGTTCTTC. This gives the protein CASRLLAGAHNEQFF.

The chain carries TRBV7-2 and TRBJ2-1, with D possibly called TRBD1 or TRBD2 (5 bases each). The V gene's germline CDR1 is SGHTA and CDR2 FQGNSA. The V gene lost 5 bases and the J gene lost 6 bases, with 14 bases spanning the gap. This CDR3 comprises 14 residues. This CDR3 is CASSKPGRSNEQFF. The CDR3 nucleotides are TGTGCCAGCAGCAAACCGGGACGGAGCAATGAGCAGTTCTTC.

This clonotype was observed a handful of times. The chain uses TRBV7-8 and TRBJ2-1; 7 positions match TRBD2. The CDR3 spans 19 residues. V trimming: 3 bases; J trimming: 1 base; junction bases outside the gene matches: 15. In germline, CDR1 is SGHVS, CDR2 FQNEAQ. CDR3 region: CASSFPSGEDRRSYNEQFF. CDR3 DNA sequence: TGTGCCAGCAGCTTTCCCAGCGGGGAGGACCGGAGGTCCTACAATGAGCAGTTCTTC.

This chain connects TRBV4-1 to TRBJ2-5; D is undetermined. This CDR3 spans 15 amino acids. Germline values: CDR1 MGHRA, CDR2 YSYEKL. Trimming shortened V by 1 base and J by 2 bases, and 11 bases separated the two germline ends. The CDR3 protein is CASSQALRTQETQYF. The CDR3 nucleotides are TGCGCCAGCAGCCAAGCATTGCGTACTCAAGAGACCCAGTACTTC.

Only a few counts were recorded for this clonotype. The J gene is TRBJ2-3, the V gene TRBV12-3 or TRBV12-4, with D possibly being TRBD2 (5 bases). The CDR3 has 16 amino acids. Trimming left V 0 bases short and J 6 bases short, with 16 bases between. CDR3 residues: CASSLAGSLLKDTQYF. DNA of the CDR3: TGTGCCAGCAGTTTAGCGGGGAGCCTGCTGAAGGATACGCAGTATTTT.

Regarding this clonotype: One end of the junction fails to match germline, which may point to a read error. The rearrangement links TRBV5-1 to TRBJ1-2; no reliable D call. CDR1 and CDR2 (germline): SGHRS, YFSETQ. The CDR3 runs to 13 residues. The CDR3 loop reads CTSSLTENYGYTF. The CDR3 DNA is TGCACCAGCAGCTTGACCGAGAACTATGGCTACACCTTC. The complete variable domain, with remaining parts taken from reference TRBV5-1 and TRBJ1-2, reads KAGVTQTPRYLIKTRGQQVTLSCSPISGHRSVSWYQQTPGQGLQFLFEYFSETQRNKGNFPGRFSGRQFSNSRSEMNVSTLELGDSALYLCTSSLTENYGYTFGSGTRLTVV.

The chain combines TRBV20-1 with TRBJ2-1; D not certain. The CDR3 spans 18 residues. CDR1 and CDR2 from the germline V gene are DFQATT and SNEGSKA (reference sequence). V lost 1 base and J lost 1, with 20 bases in between. This CDR3 is CSARGDTFVGKSYNEQFF. In DNA form, the CDR3 reads TGCAGTGCTAGAGGTGACACTTTCGTGGGGAAATCCTACAATGAGCAGTTCTTC.

The rearrangement joins TRBV5-1 to TRBJ1-1; 7 positions agree with TRBD1. Per the germline V gene, CDR1 is SGHRS and CDR2 is YFSETQ. CDR3 length: 15 amino acids. Trimming took 4 bases from V and 4 from J; bases not matched to a gene: 10. The CDR3 region is CASSVRQGSGTEAFF. The CDR3 DNA reads TGCGCCAGCAGCGTCAGACAGGGCTCGGGCACTGAAGCTTTCTTT.

V usage is TRBV20-1 and J usage is TRBJ2-1; 10 bases agree with TRBD1. The germline CDR1 and CDR2 sequences are DFQATT and SNEGSKA (reference sequence). The length of the CDR3 is 12 residues. V gave up 3 bases and J gave up 10 bases; unmatched junction bases: 3. CDR3 in DNA: TGCAGTGCTAGTGACAGGGGGCTAGAGCAGTTCTTC. It codes for CSASDRGLEQFF.

The chain links TRBV5-1 to TRBJ2-3; D is unclear. With 0 bases removed from V and 5 bases from J, the gap between germline ends came to 10 bases. CDR3 size: 14 residues. Germline V gene sequence: CDR1 SGHRS, CDR2 YFSETQ. Written as DNA, the CDR3 is TGCGCCAGCAGCTTGGCTGTCCCGCTAGATACGCAGTATTTT. Protein: CASSLAVPLDTQYF. Looking up the rest from reference TRBV5-1 and TRBJ2-3 gives the full variable domain: KAGVTQTPRYLIKTRGQQVTLSCSPISGHRSVSWYQQTPGQGLQFLFEYFSETQRNKGNFPGRFSGRQFSNSRSEMNVSTLELGDSALYLCASSLAVPLDTQYFGPGTRLTVL.

This clonotype was observed a single time. The rearrangement links TRBV7-2 to TRBJ1-2; 8 bases match TRBD1. This CDR3 comprises 13 residues. CDR1 and CDR2 from the germline V gene are SGHTA and FQGNSA. Trimming took 3 bases from V and 8 from J; bases not matched to a gene: 5. CDR3: CASSLKDRDGYTF. CDR3 nucleotide sequence: TGTGCCAGCAGCTTGAAGGACAGGGACGGCTACACCTTC.

The sample holds a few counts of this clonotype. This chain uses TRBV10-3 with TRBJ2-7; TRBD2 is a possible D gene (6 bases). Germline lookup yields CDR1 ENHRY and CDR2 SYGVKD. CDR3 length: 15 amino acids. Trimming stripped 10 bases from V and 1 base from J, with 20 bases between. The CDR3 bases are TGTGCCACCCGGAGGAGGCCACGGGGGTCCTACGAGCAGTACTTC. Translated, it gives CATRRRPRGSYEQYF.

Remarks on this clonotype: The conserved phenylalanine or tryptophan is not found at the CDR3 terminus, so this likely reflects a read error. The CDR3 here is CASSRAGGSTDTQYL. The CDR3 DNA reads TGTGCCAGCAGCCGAGCGGGGGGGAGCACAGATACGCAGTATCTT. The chain links TRBV7-3 to TRBJ2-3; 10 bases fit TRBD2. The CDR3 totals 15 residues. The V gene end was trimmed by 5 bases and the J gene end by 0 bases; junction bases not matched to a gene: 2. Germline V gives CDR1 SGHTA, CDR2 FQGTGA.

The chain employs TRBV15 and TRBJ2-7; 9 positions match TRBD1. V shed 3 bases and J 3 bases; nucleotides not matched to a gene: 9. CDR1 is LNHNV and CDR2 is YYDKDF in the germline V gene (reference sequence). The CDR3 is 16 residues long. The CDR3 is CATSRIPRDRVYEQYF. CDR3 DNA sequence: TGTGCCACCAGCAGGATCCCCCGGGACAGGGTCTACGAGCAGTACTTC.

A few counts support this clonotype. This chain uses TRBV5-1 with TRBJ1-2; unclear D gene. Germline V gene sequence: CDR1 SGHRS, CDR2 YFSETQ. The CDR3 loop spans 14 amino acids. V was shortened by 4 bases and J by 2 bases, with 12 bases between the two germline ends. This CDR3 is CASSAYGRNYGYTF. In DNA, the CDR3 is TGCGCCAGCAGCGCCTACGGACGGAACTATGGCTACACCTTC.

A single count supports this clonotype. The J gene is TRBJ2-2, the V gene TRBV6-2 or TRBV6-3; 10 nucleotides agree with TRBD1. The J segment lost 7 bases and the V segment lost 6 bases, leaving 11 bases of the junction unmatched. The germline V gene has CDR1 MNHEY and CDR2 SVGEGT. This CDR3 has 16 amino acids. The CDR3 reads CASSPDRGQIIGELFF. As DNA, the CDR3 is TGTGCCAGCAGCCCTGACAGGGGGCAAATTATCGGGGAGCTGTTTTTT.

In DNA, the CDR3 is TGTGCCACCAGTGATCACACTAGCGGGGGATGGAATGAGCAGTTCTTC. The encoded protein is CATSDHTSGGWNEQFF. This rearrangement joins TRBV24-1 to TRBJ2-1; TRBD2 aligns across 11 bases. After removal of 3 bases from V and 7 bases from J, the junction contained 7 bases not matched to a gene. This CDR3 has 16 residues. Per the germline V gene, CDR1 is KGHDR and CDR2 is SFDVKD.

This sequence joins TRBV6-6 and TRBJ2-3, with D unclear. The CDR3 is 14 residues long. Germline CDR1 MNHNY, CDR2 SVGAGI (reference sequence). Trimming took 2 bases from V and 2 from J, leaving 8 bases between them. The CDR3, as DNA: TGTGCCAGCAGTTACGGTTTGGCCACAGATACGCAGTATTTT. The encoded protein is CASSYGLATDTQYF.

This clonotype was counted only a few times. This chain links TRBV2 with TRBJ2-1; 9 bases agree with TRBD1. CDR1 is SNHLY, CDR2 FYNNEI, per germline. The V and J ends lost 5 bases and 6 bases, in that order; junction bases with no gene match: 14. CDR3 length equals 17 residues. CDR3 loop: CASSPTGGQFSRNEQFF. CDR3 DNA sequence: TGTGCCAGCAGTCCTACAGGGGGCCAGTTTTCCCGCAATGAGCAGTTCTTC.

This clonotype appeared a few times. This may be a read error, as it is one base from a much larger clone. The chain uses TRBV5-1 and TRBJ2-1; TRBD1 aligns across 10 bases. The CDR3 is 14 residues long. Germline V gene sequence: CDR1 SGHRS, CDR2 YFSETQ. The CDR3 here is CASGLDRGGDEQFF. The CDR3 region has the DNA TGCGCCAGCGGCTTGGACAGGGGGGGCGATGAGCAGTTCTTC.

In this sample, this clonotype turned up a few times. This chain links TRBV5-1 with TRBJ2-1; 8 bases agree with TRBD2. CDR3 length: 16 residues. The germline V gene has CDR1 SGHRS and CDR2 YFSETQ. J was trimmed by 0 bases and V by 0 bases; bases with no gene match: 2. The CDR3 bases are TGCGCCAGCAGCTTGGCAGCGGGGGACTCCTACAATGAGCAGTTCTTC. It codes for CASSLAAGDSYNEQFF.

This rearrangement joins TRBV6-5 to TRBJ2-7, with D uncertain. V lost 2 bases to trimming and J lost 3 bases, with 11 bases between them. The CDR3 has 14 residues. Germline lookup yields CDR1 MNHEY and CDR2 SVGAGI. The CDR3 loop is CASSYGAAVYEQYF. Written as DNA, the CDR3 is TGTGCCAGCAGTTACGGTGCAGCCGTCTACGAGCAGTACTTC.

The gene calls are TRBV2 and TRBJ2-5; 9 positions agree with TRBD2. CDR1 and CDR2 from the germline V gene are SNHLY and FYNNEI. The CDR3 runs 14 residues. The trim removed 11 bases at V and 4 bases at J, leaving 11 bases unmatched. CDR3 region: CAGKQVAGVETQYF. DNA of the CDR3: TGTGCCGGAAAGCAAGTAGCGGGGGTAGAGACCCAGTACTTC. The full variable domain, completed using reference TRBV2 and TRBJ2-5, is EPEVTQTPSHQVTQMGQEVILRCVPISNHLYFYWYRQILGQKVEFLVSFYNNEISEKSEIFDDQFSVERPDGSNFTLKIRSTKLEDSAMYFCAGKQVAGVETQYFGPGTRLLVL.